These 28 T cell receptor delta chains came from one sample sequenced in a study of delta chains in infants with herpesvirus infections. Gamma-chain- and delta-chain-specific primers converted PBMC RNA into TCR cDNA. TCRdb repeated clone calling on the RT-PCR reads with CATT. The sample includes hundreds of delta-chain clones, around 50% of them seen just once. Sequences were derived from peripheral blood, sampled at time point 1 of longitudinal follow-up. The origin of the receptors is a human donor who was a Ugandan infant, either HIV-exposed or HIV-unexposed (not recorded which).

The chain is built from TRDV3 and TRDJ1; 13 nucleotides agree with TRDD3. This CDR3 is built from 20 residues. V shed 1 base and J 0 bases; nucleotides not matched to a gene: 17. CDR1 and CDR2 (germline): TVYSNPD, GDNSRS (reference sequence). The CDR3 DNA is TGTGCCTTTACCCTCTCCGTCCAAACTGGGGGATACGACGACACCGATAAACTCATCTTT. Protein sequence: CAFTLSVQTGGYDDTDKLIF.

The rearrangement uses TRDV1 and TRDJ1; D possibly corresponds to TRDD3 (6 bases). Trimming left V 5 bases short and J 0 bases short, with 22 bases between. The germline V gene encodes CDR1 TSWWSYY and CDR2 QGS. This CDR3 is built from 18 residues. The CDR3 spells CALGSRLGPFSYTDKLIF. In nucleotides, the CDR3 is TGTGCTCTTGGGTCACGCCTGGGGCCGTTTTCGTACACCGATAAACTCATCTTT.

V is TRDV1 and J is TRDJ2, with TRDD3 matching over 12 bases. V dropped 1 base and J dropped 5; count of bases not matched to a gene: 23. The CDR3 length is 23 residues. The germline CDR1 and CDR2 sequences are TSWWSYY and QGS. CDR3 nucleotides: TGTGCTCTTGGGGAACAACGGAACATCGCAGTACTGGGGGATACAGACGCCACAGCACAACTCTTCTTT. Its protein product is CALGEQRNIAVLGDTDATAQLFF.

This clone is labeled as large (0.1 to 1%). The J gene is TRDJ1, the V gene TRDV2; the D is unclear. CDR1 and CDR2 from the germline V gene are GEAIGNYY and EKD. This CDR3 comprises 16 residues. V lost 2 bases, J lost 0 bases, and 15 bases lay in between. In DNA form, the CDR3 reads TGTGCCTGTGACAAAAAGCGGCTACTTGACACCGATAAACTCATCTTT. Residues: CACDKKRLLDTDKLIF.

This clone was observed a few times. The chain links TRDV2 to TRDJ3, with a tentative D call TRDD3 (6 bases). V lost 3 bases and J lost 2, with 19 bases in between. The CDR3 extends over 19 amino acids. Germline CDR1 reads GEAIGNYY; CDR2 reads EKD. The CDR3 here is CACDLLGDLRTWDTRQMFF. The CDR3 nucleotides are TGTGCCTGTGACCTACTCGGGGATTTAAGAACCTGGGACACCCGACAGATGTTTTTC.

This clone was observed a handful of times. A far larger clone is a single base away, which makes a read error likely. The V and J genes are TRDV2 and TRDJ3, with 11 positions matching TRDD3. The CDR3 is 18 residues long. V was pared by 3 bases and J by 0 bases, with 3 bases of the junction left unmatched. Per the germline V gene, CDR1 is GEAIGNYY and CDR2 is EKD. The CDR3 sequence is CACDVLGDNSWDTRQMFF. The CDR3 bases are TGTGCCTGTGACGTACTGGGGGATAACTCCTGGGACACCCGACAGATGTTTTTC.

For this clone: A far larger clone is one base from this, pointing to a likely read error. This chain links TRDV1 with TRDJ1; D may be TRDD2 or TRDD3 (7 bases each). The germline V gene has CDR1 TSWWSYY and CDR2 QGS. Trimming cost V 4 bases and J 1 base, with 34 bases left between them. This CDR3 has 22 residues. CDR3 sequence: CALGVLPFLVCWGPPLTDKLIF. In nucleotides, the CDR3 is TGTGCTCTTGGGGTCCTTCCCTTCCTCGTATGCTGGGGGCCTCCTCTCACCGATAAACTCATCTTT.

Turning to this clone: It is likely a read error: a sequence one base away is far more abundant. This sample also contains other DNA sequences that code for the same CDR3. The chain employs TRDV2 and TRDJ2; 9 nucleotides align to TRDD3. From germline, CDR1 is GEAIGNYY and CDR2 EKD. V lost 4 bases, J lost 1 base, and 3 bases stayed unmatched. This CDR3 spans 15 amino acids. The CDR3 bases are TGTGCCTGTGATATACTGGGGGATTTGACAGCACAACTCTTCTTT. This codes for CACDILGDLTAQLFF.

In this sample, this clone is large. The same CDR3 is also encoded by other DNA sequences in this sample. The chain links TRDV3 to TRDJ1; TRDD3 agrees at 12 bases. After removal of 2 bases from V and 0 bases from J, the junction contained 16 bases not matched to a gene. In germline, CDR1 is TVYSNPD, CDR2 GDNSRS (reference sequence). The CDR3 totals 19 residues. The CDR3 coding sequence is TGTGCCTTTTGGACCTTCCTACTGGGGGATACAAGGTACACCGATAAACTCATCTTT. It encodes CAFWTFLLGDTRYTDKLIF. Full variable domain (outside the CDR3, taken from reference TRDV3 and TRDJ1): CDKVTQSSPDQTVASGSEVVLLCTYDTVYSNPDLFWYRIRPDYSFQFVFYGDNSRSEGADFTQGRFSVKHILTQKAFHLVISPVRTEDSATYYCAFWTFLLGDTRYTDKLIFGKGTRVTVEP.

Worth noting for this clone: With a far larger clone one base away, a read error is the likely cause. The V and J genes are TRDV1 and TRDJ1, with 9 bases aligning to TRDD3. V gave up 0 bases and J gave up 3 bases; unmatched junction bases: 17. This CDR3 is 20 amino acids long. Germline loops: CDR1 TSWWSYY, CDR2 QGS. This CDR3 is CALGELPCPGGSGYPDKLIF. The CDR3, as DNA: TGTGCTCTTGGGGAACTCCCCTGTCCTGGGGGATCGGGTTACCCCGATAAACTCATCTTT.

This clone is a singleton in its sample. A far larger clone is off by one base, so a read error is likely. This chain links TRDV1 with TRDJ1, with 10 bases identical to TRDD3. In germline, CDR1 is TSWWSYY, CDR2 QGS. CDR3 length: 19 residues. The CDR3: CALGKLTLLLTGGSDKLIF. CDR3 coding DNA: TGTGCTCTTGGGAAACTAACCCTCCTACTAACTGGGGGATCCGATAAACTCATCTTT.

This clone was recorded a few times. V usage is TRDV1 and J usage is TRDJ1; possible D gene TRDD3, 9 bases. There are 21 residues in the CDR3. Trimming took 3 bases from V and 0 from J, leaving 29 bases between them. CDR1 is TSWWSYY, CDR2 QGS, per germline. DNA for the CDR3: TGTGCTCTTGGGGAGAACTTCCTACACTGGGGATACGCTCCCTACACCGATAAACTCATCTTT. It translates to CALGENFLHWGYAPYTDKLIF.

As for this clone: This likely stems from a read error, as it lies one base from a far larger clone. The same CDR3 arises from other DNA sequences in this sample as well. The chain carries TRDV2 and TRDJ3, with D unclear. Germline CDR1 GEAIGNYY, CDR2 EKD. This CDR3 region has 19 residues. With 0 bases removed from V and 2 bases from J, the gap between germline ends came to 16 bases. CDR3 DNA sequence: TGTGCCTGTGACACCGCTGATAAGGGTTTCACCTGGGACACCCGACAGATGTTTTTC. Its translation is CACDTADKGFTWDTRQMFF.

Only a few counts were recorded for this clone. The V call is TRDV1, the J call TRDJ1, with 8 positions matching TRDD3. J was trimmed by 0 bases and V by 5 bases; bases with no gene match: 26. CDR1 and CDR2 from the germline V gene are TSWWSYY and QGS. The CDR3 consists of 22 residues. CDR3 sequence reads: CALGPPTAFRLPWGINTDKLIF. The CDR3 nucleotides are TGTGCTCTTGGGCCCCCAACGGCCTTCCGCTTGCCGTGGGGGATTAACACCGATAAACTCATCTTT.

Details on this clone: The likely explanation is a read error, given a far larger clone one base away. This chain connects TRDV2 to TRDJ2; D is possibly TRDD3 (5 bases). CDR3 size: 14 residues. Deletions cut 1 base from V and 3 bases from J, with 8 bases between. Germline V gene lookup returns CDR1 GEAIGNYY and CDR2 EKD. The CDR3 is CACDTWGVTAQLFF. The DNA of the CDR3 is TGTGCCTGTGACACTTGGGGAGTGACAGCACAACTCTTCTTT.

On this clone: For this DNA, TCRdb reports the protein of a much larger clone, which diverges at residue 14, most likely from a read error; the protein presented here is translated directly from the DNA. The J gene is TRDJ3, the V gene TRDV2; 11 bases match TRDD3. Germline V lookup: CDR1 GEAIGNYY, CDR2 EKD. This CDR3 contains 18 residues. This CDR3 is CACDTVLGDTWDTQQMFF. DNA for the CDR3: TGTGCCTGTGACACCGTGCTGGGGGATACTTGGGACACCCAACAGATGTTTTTC.

By share, this clone ranks as large. The chain employs TRDV2 and TRDJ2; 13 bases line up with TRDD3. After removal of 3 bases from V and 4 bases from J, the junction contained 4 bases not matched to a gene. CDR1 GEAIGNYY and CDR2 EKD come from the germline V gene. The CDR3 is made up of 16 amino acids. For the CDR3, the DNA is TGTGCCTGTGACCCACTGGGGGATACGCAGACAGCACAACTCTTCTTT. Residues: CACDPLGDTQTAQLFF.

The genes are TRDV1 and TRDJ1; D is perhaps TRDD3 (5 bases). Germline values: CDR1 TSWWSYY, CDR2 QGS. The germline V and J ends were trimmed by 2 bases and 2 bases, with 24 bases remaining between them. The CDR3 extends over 19 amino acids. The CDR3 coding sequence is TGTGCTCTTGGGGAAAAGGGATTGGGGACGCGGGTAGAAACCGATAAACTCATCTTT. This gives the protein CALGEKGLGTRVETDKLIF.

In regard to this clone: This likely came from a read error, as a far larger clone is one base away. The chain joins TRDV1 to TRDJ1; 12 nucleotides align to TRDD3. Germline V CDR1 and CDR2: TSWWSYY, QGS. The CDR3 runs to 22 residues. Here the CDR3 reads CALGEGRPSPYWGIHNTDKPIF. DNA of the CDR3: TGTGCTCTTGGGGAGGGAAGGCCTTCCCCCTACTGGGGGATACATAACACCGATAAACCCATCTTT.

In this sample, this clone is medium-sized. The chain has TRDV3 and TRDJ1, with D perhaps matching TRDD2 (9 bases). The V and J ends lost 4 bases and 0 bases respectively, with 33 bases between them. Per germline, CDR1 TVYSNPD and CDR2 GDNSRS (reference sequence). This CDR3 contains 20 residues. CDR3 protein: CASRGLPTRAKLGDTDKLIF. The CDR3 DNA follows: TGTGCCTCCCGTGGCCTTCCTACCCGGGCGAAACTGGGGGACACCGATAAACTCATCTTT.

This clone appeared a few times. A far larger clone is just one base off, so this is likely a read error. The same CDR3 arises from other DNA sequences in this sample as well. This rearrangement joins TRDV2 to TRDJ3; tentative D call: TRDD3 (6 bases). Germline CDR1 GEAIGNYY, CDR2 EKD. This CDR3 spans 18 amino acids. Trimming took 3 bases from V and 0 from J, leaving 14 bases between them. CDR3 coding DNA: TGTGCCTGTGACGTACTGGGTGATAGCTCCTGGGACACCCGACAGATGTTTTTC. Protein: CACDVLGDSSWDTRQMFF.

This clone was recorded a few times. The chain recombines TRDV1 with TRDJ2; 10 bases line up with TRDD3. CDR1 is TSWWSYY, CDR2 QGS, per germline. The CDR3 extends over 18 amino acids. The trim removed 2 bases at V and 10 bases at J, leaving 16 bases unmatched. The CDR3 protein is CALGEGWGDTADPGQLFF. The CDR3 DNA reads as TGTGCTCTTGGGGAAGGATGGGGGGATACGGCGGACCCAGGACAACTCTTCTTT.

This clone was observed a handful of times. The genes are TRDV1 and TRDJ1, with no clear D. There are 15 residues in the CDR3. CDR1 and CDR2 (germline): TSWWSYY, QGS. V was shortened by 2 bases and J by 0 bases, with 10 bases between the two germline ends. The CDR3 coding sequence is TGTGCTCTTGGGGAATCAGCGTTCAACACCGATAAACTCATCTTT. It yields the protein CALGESAFNTDKLIF.

The rearrangement uses TRDV2 and TRDJ2; 12 positions agree with TRDD3. The CDR3 totals 19 residues. V gave up 0 bases and J gave up 4 bases; unmatched junction bases: 11. From germline, CDR1 is GEAIGNYY and CDR2 EKD. CDR3 region: CACDTVESLGDTQTAQLFF. Here the CDR3 DNA reads TGTGCCTGTGACACCGTCGAAAGCCTGGGGGATACGCAGACAGCACAACTCTTCTTT.

Worth noting for this clone: A far larger clone is one nucleotide away, so this likely arose from a read error. Other DNA sequences in this specimen translate into the identical CDR3. The chain links TRAV38-2/DV8 to TRDJ1, with a tentative D call TRDD2 (8 bases). The CDR3 is made up of 16 amino acids. Trimming took off 5 bases at V and 2 bases at J, with 19 bases between the two ends. Germline lookup yields CDR1 TSESDYY and CDR2 QEAYKQQN. For the CDR3, the DNA is TGTGCTTATAGATGCTTCCTACGGGGGGATACCGATAAACTCATCTTT. This encodes CAYRCFLRGDTDKLIF.

This clone is termed large. The chain joins TRDV3 to TRDJ1, with 11 bases that match TRDD3. The length of the CDR3 is 18 residues. Trimming cost V 1 base and J 2 bases; bases outside gene matches: 15. Per the germline V gene, CDR1 is TVYSNPD and CDR2 is GDNSRS (reference sequence). As DNA, the CDR3 is TGTGCCTTTACCCGTCGCTCCTGGGGGATACCTCGGACCGATAAACTCATCTTT. It yields the protein CAFTRRSWGIPRTDKLIF.

This clone was seen a handful of times. It may be a read error: a sequence one base away is much more abundant. The chain employs TRDV2 and TRDJ1; TRDD3 agrees at 8 bases. J was trimmed by 0 bases and V by 2 bases; bases with no gene match: 1. The length of the CDR3 is 14 residues. The germline V gene has CDR1 GEAIGNYY and CDR2 EKD. CDR3 nucleotides: TGTGCCTGTGACAAACTGGGGGACACCGATAAACTCATCTTT. Translating it yields CACDKLGDTDKLIF.

In the case of this clone: The protein TCRdb gives is from a much larger clone and does not agree with this DNA's translation at residue 12, likely a read error; the protein shown here comes from the DNA. The rearrangement uses TRDV1 and TRDJ1, with 11 positions matching TRDD3. Looked up from germline, CDR1 is TSWWSYY and CDR2 is QGS. After removal of 3 bases from V and 2 bases from J, the junction contained 11 bases not matched to a gene. The CDR3 runs 18 residues. The CDR3 here is CALGDLSYWGIMTDKLIF. In DNA, the CDR3 is TGTGCTCTTGGGGACCTTTCCTACTGGGGGATAATGACCGATAAACTCATCTTT.